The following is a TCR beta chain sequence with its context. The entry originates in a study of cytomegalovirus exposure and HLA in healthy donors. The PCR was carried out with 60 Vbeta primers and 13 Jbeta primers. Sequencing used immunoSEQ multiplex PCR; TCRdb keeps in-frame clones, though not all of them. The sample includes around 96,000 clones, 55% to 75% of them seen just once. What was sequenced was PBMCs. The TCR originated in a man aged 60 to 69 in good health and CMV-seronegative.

CDR3 DNA: TGTGCCAGCAGTTTCGCTAGCGGGAGTTCCTACGAGCAGTACTTC. Protein sequence: CASSFASGSSYEQYF. This chain links TRBV27 with TRBJ2-7, with 10 bases lining up with TRBD2. In germline, CDR1 is MNHEY, CDR2 SMNVEV (reference sequence). CDR3 length: 15 amino acids. V was pared by 3 bases and J by 1 base, with 3 bases of the junction left unmatched.